A selection of T cell receptor beta chains follows, all from one sample in a study of blood T cell repertoires in COVID-19. Produced via immunoSEQ multiplex PCR; TCRdb's table is partial and in-frame only. The profile covers 48,000 or so clones, with approximately 90% appearing a single time and 2.6% taken by the ten largest. Material: peripheral blood. Source of these receptors: a woman of 80 years or more with COVID-19, enrolled during active disease. Each CDR3 is given with its conserved first and last residue. Fields, in order: D gene, clone size, J gene, V gene, CDR3 protein, CDR3 DNA. A D gene is named only where the DNA matches it firmly. Part of the rows lack a size; the others show once, few, many or a class for expanded clones.

>NA|few|TRBJ1-1|TRBV27
CASRGVGNTEAFF
TGTGCCAGCCGGGGGGTTGGAAACACTGAAGCTTTCTTT
>NA|NA|TRBJ1-5|TRBV18
CASSPETNIRRGNQPQHF
TGTGCCAGCTCACCAGAAACTAATATACGGCGTGGCAATCAGCCCCAGCATTTT
>TRBD2|NA|TRBJ2-3|TRBV6-5
CASRGGVSGTDTQYF
TGTGCCAGTCGGGGGGGCGTTAGCGGCACAGATACGCAGTATTTT
>NA|NA|TRBJ1-1|TRBV7-6
CASSAQGYTEAFF
TGTGCCAGCAGCGCCCAGGGGTACACTGAAGCTTTCTTT
>TRBD1|NA|TRBJ1-1|TRBV28
CASSPYRGMNTEAFF
TGTGCCAGCAGTCCATACAGGGGCATGAACACTGAAGCTTTCTTT
>TRBD1|NA|TRBJ1-2|TRBV18
CASSPGQGADGYTF
TGTGCCAGCTCACCTGGGCAGGGGGCGGATGGCTACACCTTC
>TRBD1|NA|TRBJ1-5|TRBV19
CASSIVDRGRNQPQHF
TGTGCCAGTAGTATAGTGGACAGGGGGCGGAATCAGCCCCAGCATTTT
>TRBD1|NA|TRBJ1-4|TRBV11-2
CASSHQTGTGNEKLFF
TGTGCCAGCAGCCATCAGACCGGGACAGGAAATGAAAAACTGTTTTTT
>TRBD1|NA|TRBJ1-2|TRBV9
CASSPQGAGGYTF
TGTGCCAGCAGCCCACAGGGGGCGGGTGGCTACACCTTC
>NA|NA|TRBJ1-1|TRBV5-1
CASSRQGNTEAFF
TGCGCCAGCAGCCGCCAGGGGAACACTGAAGCTTTCTTT
>NA|NA|TRBJ1-4|TRBV19
CASSIQQGLANEKLFF
TGTGCCAGTAGTATTCAACAGGGTTTGGCTAATGAAAAACTGTTTTTT
>NA|NA|TRBJ2-1|TRBV5-6
CASTILVSEQFF
TGTGCCAGCACCATACTAGTTAGTGAGCAGTTCTTC
>NA|NA|TRBJ2-5|TRBV9
CASSVLGGQETQYF
TGTGCCAGCAGCGTACTCGGCGGACAAGAGACCCAGTACTTC
>NA|NA|TRBJ2-7|TRBV6-5
CASSSNVGTLEQYF
TGTGCCAGCAGCAGTAATGTCGGGACACTCGAGCAGTACTTC
>NA|NA|TRBJ1-2|TRBV14
CASSRGQAQGGYTF
TGTGCCAGCAGCCGGGGCCAGGCACAAGGTGGCTACACCTTC
>TRBD1|NA|TRBJ2-7|TRBV5-4
CASSMDRGLREQYF
TGTGCCAGCAGCATGGACAGGGGGCTTAGGGAGCAGTACTTC
>TRBD1|once|TRBJ1-2|TRBV6-5
CAARARDRINYGYTF
TGTGCCGCTCGCGCCCGGGACAGAATTAACTATGGCTACACCTTC
>TRBD1|NA|TRBJ1-2|TRBV5-6
CASAWDRDGYTF
TGTGCCAGCGCCTGGGACAGGGATGGCTACACCTTC
>TRBD2|NA|TRBJ2-5|TRBV12-5
CASGSLRYKAGGYQETQYF
TGTGCTAGTGGTTCCCTACGTTACAAAGCGGGGGGATACCAAGAGACCCAGTACTTC
>TRBD1|NA|TRBJ2-7|TRBV5-6
CASQVTGGFYEQYF
TGTGCCAGCCAGGTAACAGGGGGCTTCTACGAGCAGTACTTC
>NA|NA|TRBJ1-4|TRBV6-1
CASSEVKGLGEKLFF
TGTGCCAGCAGTGAAGTGAAGGGGTTGGGGGAAAAACTGTTTTTT
>NA|NA|TRBJ1-6|TRBV28
CASSPPQGSIDSPLHF
TGTGCCAGCAGCCCCCCGCAGGGGAGCATAGATTCACCCCTCCACTTT
>TRBD1|few|TRBJ1-1|TRBV5-1
CASSYRTGGGTEAFF
TGCGCCAGCAGCTACCGGACAGGGGGAGGGACTGAAGCTTTCTTT
>TRBD1|few|TRBJ2-1|TRBV7-9
CASSPGTGWFF
TGTGCCAGCAGCCCCGGGACAGGGTGGTTCTTC
>TRBD2|NA|TRBJ2-3|TRBV5-1
CASTRDYDTQYF
TGCGCCAGCACCAGGGACTACGATACGCAGTATTTT
>TRBD1|NA|TRBJ1-1|TRBV9
CASSAGTENTEAFF
TGTGCCAGCAGCGCCGGGACAGAGAACACTGAAGCTTTCTTT
>TRBD1|NA|TRBJ1-5|TRBV30
CALKTGGQPQHF
TGTGCCTTAAAAACAGGGGGCCAGCCCCAGCATTTT
>NA|NA|TRBJ1-4|TRBV30
CAWSPRSTNEKLFF
TGTGCCTGGAGCCCTCGGTCAACTAATGAAAAACTGTTTTTT
>TRBD1|NA|TRBJ2-7|TRBV3-1/TRBV3-2
CASSQGTGGATPYEQYF
TGTGCCAGCAGCCAAGGGACAGGGGGTGCCACTCCCTACGAGCAGTACTTC
>TRBD1|NA|TRBJ2-2|TRBV3-1/TRBV3-2
CASSGQGFGELFF
TGTGCCAGCAGCGGACAGGGGTTCGGGGAGCTGTTTTTT
>NA|few|TRBJ2-6|TRBV7-9
CASSGDKRVSGANVLTF
TGTGCCAGCAGCGGGGACAAGAGGGTATCTGGGGCCAACGTCCTGACTTTC
>TRBD1|NA|TRBJ2-7|TRBV7-9
CASSRGQGYEQYF
TGTGCCAGCAGCCGCGGACAGGGCTACGAGCAGTACTTC
>TRBD1|few|TRBJ1-2|TRBV6-2/TRBV6-3
CASSYRAGGLYGYTF
TGTGCCAGCAGTTACCGGGCAGGGGGCCTCTATGGCTACACCTTC
>NA|NA|TRBJ1-6|TRBV5-1
CASSFTLLGDSPLHF
TGCGCCAGCAGCTTTACTCTCCTGGGCGATTCACCCCTCCACTTT
>NA|NA|TRBJ1-3|TRBV19
CASSRGSNSGNTIYF
TGTGCCAGTAGTCGAGGAAGTAACTCTGGAAACACCATATATTTT
>TRBD1|NA|TRBJ2-7|TRBV6-5
CASSYSGQGKTYEQYF
TGTGCCAGCAGTTACAGTGGACAGGGGAAAACCTACGAGCAGTACTTC
>NA|NA|TRBJ2-7|TRBV7-9
CASSLHGHYYEQYF
TGTGCCAGCAGCTTACATGGACACTACTACGAGCAGTACTTC
>TRBD2|NA|TRBJ2-3|TRBV28
CASRAHGSGKTDTQYF
TGTGCCAGCAGGGCTCATGGTAGCGGGAAGACAGATACGCAGTATTTT
>NA|NA|TRBJ1-2|TRBV12-3/TRBV12-4
CASRYRVGYGYTF
TGTGCCAGCAGATACAGGGTTGGCTATGGCTACACCTTC
>NA|NA|TRBJ1-2|TRBV5-1
CASSLAGGVYGYTF
TGCGCCAGCAGCTTGGCCGGCGGGGTCTATGGCTACACCTTC
>NA|NA|TRBJ2-1|TRBV6-5
CASSYADMIYEQFF
TGTGCCAGCAGTTATGCGGATATGATCTATGAGCAGTTCTTC
>NA|NA|TRBJ1-1|TRBV18
CASSPPGGGTEAFF
TGTGCCAGCTCACCTCCCGGTGGGGGGACTGAAGCTTTCTTT
>NA|NA|TRBJ2-4|TRBV7-2
CASSSSSWAKNIQYF
TGTGCCAGCAGCTCTAGCTCCTGGGCCAAAAACATTCAGTACTTC
>TRBD1|NA|TRBJ1-1|TRBV5-5
CASSVEGQLAEAFF
TGTGCCAGCAGCGTGGAGGGACAGCTGGCTGAAGCTTTCTTT
>TRBD1|NA|TRBJ1-1|TRBV2
CASSFGQGNGNTEAFF
TGTGCCAGCAGTTTTGGACAGGGCAATGGGAACACTGAAGCTTTCTTT
>TRBD1|NA|TRBJ1-1|TRBV19
CASLKWTGNTEAFF
TGTGCCAGTCTTAAGTGGACAGGGAACACTGAAGCTTTCTTT
>NA|NA|TRBJ1-1|TRBV11-2
CASSRPRNTEAFF
TGTGCCAGCAGCCGCCCCAGAAACACTGAAGCTTTCTTT
>NA|NA|TRBJ1-6|TRBV14
CASSQDVRTARGNSPLHF
TGTGCCAGCAGCCAAGACGTACGGACGGCCCGAGGGAATTCACCCCTCCACTTT